The clone carrying this TCR beta chain was seen many times. Germline V gives CDR1 DFQATT, CDR2 SNEGSKA (reference sequence). Trimming removed 4 bases at V and 0 bases at J, with 15 bases between. There are 15 residues in the CDR3. The sample is drawn from a study of metastatic and nonmetastatic thyroid tumors. In the study overall: Where malignant and benign thyroid patients were concerned, repertoires were compared across blood and tumor or nodule tissue.

Thyroid surgery was preceded by no treatment in any patient. Original processing notes: Differences in CDR3 between clinicopathological groups were drawn on to build a classifier intended to discriminate distant-metastatic papillary thyroid cancer patients. TCRdb re-called clones via MiXCR from the PCR reads. These V and J calls rely on TCRdb rather than the paper's analysis. Of roughly 65,000 clones listed, 13% to 15% are singletons. The source is a male donor with papillary thyroid cancer or a benign thyroid nodule (not recorded which). Some clones in this sample may be carry-over from other donors' samples. Sequenced material: blood. The V and J genes are TRBV20-1 and TRBJ1-2; no reliable D call. The CDR3 region is CSATTYSKTNYGYTF. The CDR3 DNA sequence: TGCAGTGCTACAACATACAGCAAAACTAACTATGGCTACACCTTC.